This T cell receptor beta chain was observed in a study of shared clonotypes between healthy human individuals. Profiled with immunoSEQ multiplex PCR; TCRdb holds only in-frame clones, not every one. The sample has roughly 2 million clones; 85% to 95% are singletons. The CDR3 is made up of 15 amino acids. Per the germline V gene, CDR1 is MNHEY and CDR2 is SVGAGI. V was shortened by 4 bases and J by 5 bases, with 17 bases between the two germline ends. The rearrangement uses TRBV6-5 and TRBJ1-1, with D perhaps TRBD1 (5 bases). The receptor's source is a man younger than 35 in good health. Sample: naive CD4+ T cells sorted from blood. The subset is: CD45RA+ positively selected. CDR3 in amino acids: CASSSAGSGETEAFF. CDR3 DNA sequence: TGTGCCAGCAGTTCGGCAGGGTCGGGGGAGACTGAAGCTTTCTTT.